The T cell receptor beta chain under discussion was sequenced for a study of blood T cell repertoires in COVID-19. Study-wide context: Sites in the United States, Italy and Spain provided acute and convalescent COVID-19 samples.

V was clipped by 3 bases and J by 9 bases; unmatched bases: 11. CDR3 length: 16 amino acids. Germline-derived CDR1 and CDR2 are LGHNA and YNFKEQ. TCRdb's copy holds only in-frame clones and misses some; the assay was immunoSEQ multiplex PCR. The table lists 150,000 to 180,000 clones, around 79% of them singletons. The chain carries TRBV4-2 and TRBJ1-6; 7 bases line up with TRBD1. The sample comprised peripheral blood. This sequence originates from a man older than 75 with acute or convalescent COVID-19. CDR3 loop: CASSQPTGTASSPLHF. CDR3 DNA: TGTGCCAGCAGCCAGCCAACCGGGACAGCAAGTTCACCCCTCCACTTT.